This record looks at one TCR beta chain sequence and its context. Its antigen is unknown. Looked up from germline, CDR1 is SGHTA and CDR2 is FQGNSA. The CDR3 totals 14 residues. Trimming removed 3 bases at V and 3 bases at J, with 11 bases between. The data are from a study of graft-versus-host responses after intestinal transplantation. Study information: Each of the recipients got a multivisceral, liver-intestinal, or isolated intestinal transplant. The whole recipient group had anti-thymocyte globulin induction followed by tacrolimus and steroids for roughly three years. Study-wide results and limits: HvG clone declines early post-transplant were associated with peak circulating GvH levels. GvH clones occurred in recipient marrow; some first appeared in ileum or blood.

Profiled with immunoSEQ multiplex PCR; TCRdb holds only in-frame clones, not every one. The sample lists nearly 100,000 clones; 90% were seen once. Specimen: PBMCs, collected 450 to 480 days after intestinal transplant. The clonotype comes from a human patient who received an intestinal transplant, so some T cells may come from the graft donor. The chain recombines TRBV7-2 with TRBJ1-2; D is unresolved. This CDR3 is CASSLGRWDYGYTF. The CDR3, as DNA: TGTGCCAGCAGCTTGGGCAGGTGGGACTATGGCTACACCTTC.